This TCR beta chain emerged from a study of blood T cell repertoires in COVID-19. The table lists this clone with a count of one. The germline V gene has CDR1 SGHAT and CDR2 FQNNGV. V lost 6 bases, J lost 8 bases, and 13 bases lay in between. The CDR3 extends over 13 amino acids. Original data processing: Estimated nucleated cell counts came from reference gene primer amplification. Data came from immunoSEQ multiplex PCR; TCRdb stores just in-frame clones and leaves some out. Clonal size and the V and J genes are those of that table, whereas D and trimming came from the DNA. The sample records around 200,000 clones, around nine tenths being singletons.

Specimen: peripheral blood. V is TRBV11-2 and J is TRBJ1-4; tentative D call: TRBD1 (6 bases). The receptor was derived from a man in his 60s who had recovered from COVID-19. The CDR3 loop reads CASRRQATEKLFF. CDR3 in DNA: TGTGCCAGCAGACGACAGGCAACCGAAAAACTGTTTTTT.